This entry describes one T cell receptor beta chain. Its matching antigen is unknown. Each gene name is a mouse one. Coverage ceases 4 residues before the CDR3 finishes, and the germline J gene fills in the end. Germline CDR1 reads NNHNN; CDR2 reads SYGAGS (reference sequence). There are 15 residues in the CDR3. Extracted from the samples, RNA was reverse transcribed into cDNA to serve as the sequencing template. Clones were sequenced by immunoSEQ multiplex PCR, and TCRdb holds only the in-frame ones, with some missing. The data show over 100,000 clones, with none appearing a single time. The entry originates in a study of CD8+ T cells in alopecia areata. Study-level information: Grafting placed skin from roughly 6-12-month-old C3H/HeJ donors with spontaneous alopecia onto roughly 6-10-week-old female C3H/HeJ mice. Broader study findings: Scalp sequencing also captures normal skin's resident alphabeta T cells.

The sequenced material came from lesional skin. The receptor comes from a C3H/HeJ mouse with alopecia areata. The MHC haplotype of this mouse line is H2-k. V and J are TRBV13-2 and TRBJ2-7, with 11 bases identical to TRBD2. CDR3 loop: CASGEPGLGVYEQYF. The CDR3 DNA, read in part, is TGTGCCAGCGGTGAGCCGGGACTGGGGGTTTAT.